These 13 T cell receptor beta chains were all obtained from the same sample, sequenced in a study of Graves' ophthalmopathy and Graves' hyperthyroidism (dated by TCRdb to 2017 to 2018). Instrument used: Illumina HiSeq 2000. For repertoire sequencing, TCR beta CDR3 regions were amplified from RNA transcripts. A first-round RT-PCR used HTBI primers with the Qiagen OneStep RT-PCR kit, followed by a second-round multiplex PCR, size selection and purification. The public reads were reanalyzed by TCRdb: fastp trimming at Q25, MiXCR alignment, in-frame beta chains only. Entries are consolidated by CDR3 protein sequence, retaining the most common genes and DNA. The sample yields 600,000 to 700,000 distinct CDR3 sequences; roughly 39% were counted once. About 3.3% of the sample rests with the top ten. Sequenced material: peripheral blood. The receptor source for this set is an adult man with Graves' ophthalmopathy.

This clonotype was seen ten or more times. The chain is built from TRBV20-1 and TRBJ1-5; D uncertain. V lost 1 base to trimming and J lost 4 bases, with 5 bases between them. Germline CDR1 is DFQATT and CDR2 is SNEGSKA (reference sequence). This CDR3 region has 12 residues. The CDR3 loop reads CSARGPNQPQHF. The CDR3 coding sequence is TGCAGTGCTAGAGGACCTAATCAGCCCCAGCATTTT.

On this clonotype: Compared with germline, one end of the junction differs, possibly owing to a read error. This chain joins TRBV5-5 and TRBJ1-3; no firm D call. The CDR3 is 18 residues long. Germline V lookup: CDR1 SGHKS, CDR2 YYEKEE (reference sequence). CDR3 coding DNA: TGCGCCAGCAGCTTGGACGGTAGTAGAGGGCGCTCTGGAAACACCATATATTTT. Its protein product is CASSLDGSRGRSGNTIYF.

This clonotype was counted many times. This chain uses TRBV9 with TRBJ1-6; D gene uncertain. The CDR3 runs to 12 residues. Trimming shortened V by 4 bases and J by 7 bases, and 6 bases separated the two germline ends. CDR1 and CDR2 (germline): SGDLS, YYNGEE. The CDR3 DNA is TGTGCCAGCAGCCCCGTGAATTCACCCCTCCACTTT. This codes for CASSPVNSPLHF.

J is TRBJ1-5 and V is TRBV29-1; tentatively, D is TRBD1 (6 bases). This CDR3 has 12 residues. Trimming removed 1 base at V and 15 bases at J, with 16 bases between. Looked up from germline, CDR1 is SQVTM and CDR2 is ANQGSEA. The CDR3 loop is CSVEGLLTGLHF. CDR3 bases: TGCAGCGTTGAAGGCCTCCTGACAGGATTGCATTTT.

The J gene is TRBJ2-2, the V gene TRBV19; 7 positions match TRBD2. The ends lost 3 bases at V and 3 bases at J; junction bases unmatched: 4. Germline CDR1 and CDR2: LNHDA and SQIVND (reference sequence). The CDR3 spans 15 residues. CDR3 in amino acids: CASSIRDYDTGELFF. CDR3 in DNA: TGTGCCAGTAGTATTCGGGACTACGACACCGGGGAGCTGTTTTTT.

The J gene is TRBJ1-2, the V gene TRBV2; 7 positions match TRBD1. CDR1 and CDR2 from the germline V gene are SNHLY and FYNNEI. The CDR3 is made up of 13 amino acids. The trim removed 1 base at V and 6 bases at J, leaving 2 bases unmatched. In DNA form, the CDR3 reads TGTGCCAGCAGTGAAGACAGGGGAAATGGCTACACCTTC. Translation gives CASSEDRGNGYTF.

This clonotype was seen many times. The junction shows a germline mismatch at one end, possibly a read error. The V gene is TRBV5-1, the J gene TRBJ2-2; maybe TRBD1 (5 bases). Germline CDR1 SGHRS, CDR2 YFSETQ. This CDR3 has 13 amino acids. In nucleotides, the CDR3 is TGTGCCAGCAGCTTATCAGGGACCGGGGAGCTGTTTTTT. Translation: CASSLSGTGELFF.

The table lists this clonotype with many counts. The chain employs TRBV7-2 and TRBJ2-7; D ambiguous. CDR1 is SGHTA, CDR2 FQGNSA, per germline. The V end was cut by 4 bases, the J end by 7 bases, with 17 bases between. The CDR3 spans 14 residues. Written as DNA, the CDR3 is TGTGCCAGCAGCTCCCCGAGGCAGCCTGAGGAGCAGTACTTC. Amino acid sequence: CASSSPRQPEEQYF.

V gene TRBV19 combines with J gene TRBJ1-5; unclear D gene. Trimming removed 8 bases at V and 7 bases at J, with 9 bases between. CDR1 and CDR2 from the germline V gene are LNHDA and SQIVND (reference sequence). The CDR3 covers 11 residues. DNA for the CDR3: TGTGCCAGTGGTTGGCGGCAGCCCCAGCATTTT. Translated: CASGWRQPQHF.

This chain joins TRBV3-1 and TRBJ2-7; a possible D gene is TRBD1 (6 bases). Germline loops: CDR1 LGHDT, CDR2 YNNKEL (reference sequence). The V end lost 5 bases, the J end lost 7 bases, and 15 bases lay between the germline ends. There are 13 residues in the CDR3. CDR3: CASSYRTVFEQYF. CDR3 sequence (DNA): TGTGCCAGCAGCTACCGGACAGTTTTTGAGCAGTACTTC.

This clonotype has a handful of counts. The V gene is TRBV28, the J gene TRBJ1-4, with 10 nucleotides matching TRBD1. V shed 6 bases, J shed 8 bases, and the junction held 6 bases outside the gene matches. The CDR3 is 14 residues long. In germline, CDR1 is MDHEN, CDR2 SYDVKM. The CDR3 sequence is CASSLDRGREKLFF. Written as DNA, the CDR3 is TGTGCCAGCAGCCTCGACAGGGGGCGAGAAAAACTGTTTTTT.

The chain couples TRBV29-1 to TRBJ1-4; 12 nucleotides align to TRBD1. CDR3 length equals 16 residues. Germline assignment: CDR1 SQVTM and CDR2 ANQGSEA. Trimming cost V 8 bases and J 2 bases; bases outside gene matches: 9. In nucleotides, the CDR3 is TGCAGCTGGGGACAGGGGGCTGTTAAGACTAATGAAAAACTGTTTTTT. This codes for CSWGQGAVKTNEKLFF.

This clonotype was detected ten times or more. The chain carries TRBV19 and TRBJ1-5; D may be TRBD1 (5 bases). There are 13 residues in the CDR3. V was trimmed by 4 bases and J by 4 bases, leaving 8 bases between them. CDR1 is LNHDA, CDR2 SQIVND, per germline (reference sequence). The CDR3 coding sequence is TGTGCCAGTAGTAAAGGGGAAAATCAGCCCCAGCATTTT. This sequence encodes CASSKGENQPQHF.